What follows are 4 T cell receptor beta chains derived from one specimen sequenced in a study of blood T cell repertoires in COVID-19. Data came from immunoSEQ multiplex PCR; TCRdb stores just in-frame clones and leaves some out. In the table there are 95,000 to 150,000 clones, 88% of which are singletons. The sequencing sample was made of peripheral blood. The receptors come from a woman aged 45-59 years with active or convalescent COVID-19.

The V call is TRBV4-3, the J call TRBJ1-2; possible D gene TRBD1, 6 bases. Germline V lookup: CDR1 LGHNA, CDR2 YSLEER. The CDR3 extends over 16 amino acids. V lost 0 bases to trimming and J lost 4 bases, with 15 bases between them. The CDR3: CASSQDLEGGGYGYTF. For the CDR3, the DNA is TGCGCCAGCAGCCAAGATTTGGAGGGAGGGGGCTATGGCTACACCTTC.

The chain has TRBV11-3 and TRBJ2-3; D uncertain. This CDR3 is built from 13 residues. With 0 bases removed from V and 4 bases from J, the gap between germline ends came to 5 bases. The germline CDR1 and CDR2 sequences are SGHNT and YENEEA. CDR3 protein: CASSLDSADTQYF. CDR3 coding DNA: TGTGCCAGCAGCTTAGATTCAGCAGATACGCAGTATTTT.

This clone was seen more than once but under ten times. Other DNA sequences of this sample code for an identical CDR3. The chain carries TRBV7-2 and TRBJ2-7, with 11 positions matching TRBD2. The CDR3 is made up of 15 amino acids. After removal of 5 bases from V and 0 bases from J, the junction contained 3 bases not matched to a gene. Germline CDR1 and CDR2: SGHTA and FQGNSA. CDR3: CASSPTSGSSYEQYF. CDR3 DNA sequence: TGTGCCAGCAGCCCTACTAGCGGGAGCTCCTACGAGCAGTACTTC.

The V and J genes are TRBV21-1 and TRBJ2-3; TRBD2 is taken as the D call from the table, unchecked against the DNA. TRBV21-1 is marked as a pseudogene. This CDR3 is 18 amino acids long. The chain's CDR3 is CASSNPSGKSLSTDTQYF. The DNA for the CDR3 is TGTGCCAGCAGCAACCCTAGCGGGAAAAGCCTAAGCACAGATACGCAGTATTTT.